The 8 T cell receptor beta chains in this list originate from one sample, sequenced in a study of CD8 T cells in ankylosing spondylitis. One entry per CDR3 protein, called by TCRdb with MiXCR from the 5' RACE reads. This sample has hundreds of thousands of distinct CDR3 sequences; 9.5% to 15% occur once, and the top ten carry under 7.5%. Broader study findings: For ankylosing spondylitis blood, a TCR beta motif of about 8 highly homologous variants appeared characteristic.

What these receptors recognize is not known. Sequencing used blood, either unsorted or a sorted T cell fraction (not recorded which). These receptors were taken from a male donor with ankylosing spondylitis.

The chain has TRBV11-2 and TRBJ2-3; D is undetermined. Trimming shortened V by 3 bases and J by 1 base, and 11 bases separated the two germline ends. Germline V gives CDR1 SGHAT, CDR2 FQNNGV. The CDR3 is 15 amino acids. The CDR3 nucleotides read TGTGCCAGCAGCTTTTCCCCTTGGGGCACAGATACGCAGTATTTT. Translated: CASSFSPWGTDTQYF.

The chain uses TRBV20-1 and TRBJ2-2, with 10 bases aligning to TRBD1. This CDR3 contains 17 residues. The ends lost 5 bases at V and 5 bases at J; junction bases unmatched: 14. Germline CDR1 is DFQATT and CDR2 is SNEGSKA (reference sequence). The CDR3: CSARTTGQGINTGELFF. CDR3 nucleotides: TGCAGTGCTCGGACGACGGGACAGGGGATAAATACCGGGGAGCTGTTTTTT.

This chain links TRBV20-1 with TRBJ2-7, with a weak D call TRBD2 (5 bases). Per the germline V gene, CDR1 is DFQATT and CDR2 is SNEGSKA (reference sequence). The CDR3 loop spans 14 amino acids. Trimming took 1 base from V and 0 from J, leaving 10 bases between them. This CDR3 reads CSARGTRFSYEQYF. In DNA, the CDR3 is TGCAGTGCTAGAGGGACTCGCTTCTCCTACGAGCAGTACTTC.

The genes are TRBV12-3 or TRBV12-4 and TRBJ2-7; possible D gene TRBD1, 6 bases. The ends were cut back, 5 bases at V and 9 bases at J, with 14 bases in the middle. This CDR3 spans 12 amino acids. CDR3 nucleotide sequence: TGTGCCAGCAGTCTACAGGGTGAGGCGCAGTACTTC. It encodes CASSLQGEAQYF.

The chain uses TRBV15 and TRBJ1-1, with D maybe TRBD1 (5 bases). Germline CDR1 is LNHNV and CDR2 is YYDKDF (reference sequence). The length of the CDR3 is 16 residues. V gave up 1 base and J gave up 3 bases, with 15 bases separating them. This CDR3 is CATSRVRGEEDTEAFF. The CDR3, as DNA: TGTGCCACCAGCAGAGTCAGAGGGGAGGAGGACACTGAAGCTTTCTTT.

This clonotype has at least ten counts. The chain uses TRBV14 and TRBJ2-1; the match to TRBD1 covers 8 bases. The V gene end was trimmed by 3 bases and the J gene end by 5 bases; junction bases not matched to a gene: 6. The CDR3 loop spans 15 amino acids. CDR1 is SGHDN, CDR2 FVKESK, per germline. CDR3 region: CASSQRTGLDNEQFF. For the CDR3, the DNA is TGTGCCAGCAGCCAGAGGACAGGGTTGGACAATGAGCAGTTCTTC.

This clonotype was picked up a small number of times. The chain couples TRBV30 to TRBJ2-1, with 7 positions matching TRBD2. CDR1 GTSNPN and CDR2 SVGIG come from the germline V gene (reference sequence). The V and J ends lost 3 bases and 7 bases, in that order; junction bases with no gene match: 9. CDR3 length: 14 residues. This CDR3 reads CAWSWEGLRNEQFF. CDR3 DNA: TGTGCCTGGAGCTGGGAGGGCCTTAGGAATGAGCAGTTCTTC.

The chain combines TRBV7-2 with TRBJ1-1; 7 positions agree with TRBD1. This CDR3 spans 15 amino acids. Germline V gene sequence: CDR1 SGHTA, CDR2 FQGNSA. V lost 5 bases to trimming and J lost 3 bases; unmatched junction nucleotides: 9. CDR3 DNA: TGTGCCAGCAGCGTATACCACAGGGGATACACTGAAGCTTTCTTT. Translating gives CASSVYHRGYTEAFF. The complete variable domain, with remaining parts taken from reference TRBV7-2 and TRBJ1-1, reads GAGVSQSPSNKVTEKGKDVELRCDPISGHTALYWYRQSLGQGLEFLIYFQGNSAPDKSGLPSDRFSAERTGGSVSTLTIQRTQQEDSAVYLCASSVYHRGYTEAFFGQGTRLTVV.